The subject of this entry is one T cell receptor beta chain. Its specificity is not known. Method: immunoSEQ multiplex PCR; TCRdb's copy keeps in-frame clones and lacks some. The sample comprises under 20,000 clones, around nine tenths of which are singletons, and around 50% rests with the top ten. Trimming left V 4 bases short and J 2 bases short, with 19 bases between. From germline, CDR1 is SGHRS and CDR2 YFSETQ. This CDR3 region has 18 residues. The sample originates from a study of graft-versus-host responses after intestinal transplantation. Study results and caveats: GvH clones detected in recipient marrow included some appearing first in ileum or blood.

The TCR was taken from a human patient who received an intestinal transplant, so some T cells may come from the graft donor. The chain joins TRBV5-1 to TRBJ2-6, with D possibly matching TRBD1 (6 bases). The input for sequencing was bone marrow, taken roughly 130 days after transplant. For the CDR3, the DNA is TGCGCCAGCAGCCCGGAGACAGGTTCCAGGACTGGGGCCAACGTCCTGACTTTC. This gives the protein CASSPETGSRTGANVLTF.